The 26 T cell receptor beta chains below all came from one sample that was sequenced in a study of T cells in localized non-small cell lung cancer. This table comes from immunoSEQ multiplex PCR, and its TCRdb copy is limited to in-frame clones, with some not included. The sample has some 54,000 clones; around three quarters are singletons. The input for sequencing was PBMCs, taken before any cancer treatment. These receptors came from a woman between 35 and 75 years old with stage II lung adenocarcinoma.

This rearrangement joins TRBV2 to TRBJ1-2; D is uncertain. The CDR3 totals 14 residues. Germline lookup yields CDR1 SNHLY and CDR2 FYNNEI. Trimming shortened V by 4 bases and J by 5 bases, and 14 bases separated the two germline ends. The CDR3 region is CASSVASDPYGYTF. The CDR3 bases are TGTGCCAGCAGTGTCGCCTCAGACCCTTATGGCTACACCTTC.

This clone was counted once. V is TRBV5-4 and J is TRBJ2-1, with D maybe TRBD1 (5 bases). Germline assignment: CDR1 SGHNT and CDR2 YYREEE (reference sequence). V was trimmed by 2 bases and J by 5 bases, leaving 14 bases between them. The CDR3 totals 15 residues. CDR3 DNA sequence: TGTGCCAGCAGCTTAAGTGGGGCGAGGAACAATGAGCAGTTCTTC. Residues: CASSLSGARNNEQFF. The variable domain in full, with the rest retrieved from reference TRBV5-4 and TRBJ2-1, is ETGVTQSPTHLIKTRGQQVTLRCSSQSGHNTVSWYQQALGQGPQFIFQYYREEENGRGNFPPRFSGLQFPNYSSELNVNALELDDSALYLCASSLSGARNNEQFFGPGTRLTVL.

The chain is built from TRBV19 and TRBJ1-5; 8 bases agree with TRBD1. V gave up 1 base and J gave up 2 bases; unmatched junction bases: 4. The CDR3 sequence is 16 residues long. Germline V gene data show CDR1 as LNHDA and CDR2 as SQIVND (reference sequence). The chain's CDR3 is CASSIAAGGGNQPQHF. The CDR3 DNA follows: TGTGCCAGTAGTATAGCGGCAGGGGGCGGCAATCAGCCCCAGCATTTT.

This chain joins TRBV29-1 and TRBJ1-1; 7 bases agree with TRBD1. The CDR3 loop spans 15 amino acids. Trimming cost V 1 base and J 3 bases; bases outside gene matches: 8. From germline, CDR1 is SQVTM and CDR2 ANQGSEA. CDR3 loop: CSVEGQGVGDTEAFF. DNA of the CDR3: TGCAGCGTTGAAGGACAGGGAGTCGGAGACACTGAAGCTTTCTTT.

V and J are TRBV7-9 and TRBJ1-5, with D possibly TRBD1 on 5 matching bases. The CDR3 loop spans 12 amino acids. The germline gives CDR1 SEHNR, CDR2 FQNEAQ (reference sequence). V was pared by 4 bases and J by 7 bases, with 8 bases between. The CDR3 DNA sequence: TGTGCCAGCAGCTGGAGGGGACAGCCCCAGCATTTT. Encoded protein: CASSWRGQPQHF.

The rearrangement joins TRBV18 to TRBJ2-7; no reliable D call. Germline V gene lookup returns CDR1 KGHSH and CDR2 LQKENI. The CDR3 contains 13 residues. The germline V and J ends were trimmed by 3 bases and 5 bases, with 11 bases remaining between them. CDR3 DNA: TGTGCCAGCTCACCCCAGACCGCCAACGAGCAGTACTTC. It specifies CASSPQTANEQYF.

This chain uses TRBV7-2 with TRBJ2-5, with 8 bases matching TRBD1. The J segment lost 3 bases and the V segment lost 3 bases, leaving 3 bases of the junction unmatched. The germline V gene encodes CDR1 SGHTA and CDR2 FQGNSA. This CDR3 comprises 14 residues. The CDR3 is CASSFPGGKETQYF. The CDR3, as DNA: TGTGCCAGCAGCTTCCCAGGGGGCAAAGAGACCCAGTACTTC. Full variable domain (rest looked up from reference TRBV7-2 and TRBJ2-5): GAGVSQSPSNKVTEKGKDVELRCDPISGHTALYWYRQSLGQGLEFLIYFQGNSAPDKSGLPSDRFSAERTGGSVSTLTIQRTQQEDSAVYLCASSFPGGKETQYFGPGTRLLVL.

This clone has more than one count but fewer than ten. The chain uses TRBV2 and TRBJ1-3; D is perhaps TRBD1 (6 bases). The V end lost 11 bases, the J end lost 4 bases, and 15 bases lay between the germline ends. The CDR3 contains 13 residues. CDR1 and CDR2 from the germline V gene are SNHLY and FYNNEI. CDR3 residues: CAFVGAQGNTIYF. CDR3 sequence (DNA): TGTGCCTTCGTGGGGGCGCAGGGAAACACCATATATTTT.

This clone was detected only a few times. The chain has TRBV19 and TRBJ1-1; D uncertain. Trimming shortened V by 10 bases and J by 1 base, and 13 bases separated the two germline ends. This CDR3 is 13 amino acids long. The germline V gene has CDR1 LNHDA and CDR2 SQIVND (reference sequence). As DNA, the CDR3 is TGTGCCACCTCGGGTCAACGGAACACTGAAGCTTTCTTT. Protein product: CATSGQRNTEAFF.

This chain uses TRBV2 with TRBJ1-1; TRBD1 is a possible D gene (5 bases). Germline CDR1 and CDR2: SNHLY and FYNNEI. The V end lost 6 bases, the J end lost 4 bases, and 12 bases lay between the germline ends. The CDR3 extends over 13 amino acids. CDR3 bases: TGTGCCAGCAGAGCAGGGAGGAGCACTGAAGCTTTCTTT. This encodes CASRAGRSTEAFF. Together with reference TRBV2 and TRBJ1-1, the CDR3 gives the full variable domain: EPEVTQTPSHQVTQMGQEVILRCVPISNHLYFYWYRQILGQKVEFLVSFYNNEISEKSEIFDDQFSVERPDGSNFTLKIRSTKLEDSAMYFCASRAGRSTEAFFGQGTRLTVV.

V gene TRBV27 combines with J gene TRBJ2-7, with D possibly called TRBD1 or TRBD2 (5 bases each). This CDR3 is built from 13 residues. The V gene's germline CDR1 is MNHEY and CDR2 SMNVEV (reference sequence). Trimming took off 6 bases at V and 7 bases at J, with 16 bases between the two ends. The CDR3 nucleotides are TGTGCCAGCAGATCGAGGGGCGTAAGGGAGCAGTACTTC. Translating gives CASRSRGVREQYF.

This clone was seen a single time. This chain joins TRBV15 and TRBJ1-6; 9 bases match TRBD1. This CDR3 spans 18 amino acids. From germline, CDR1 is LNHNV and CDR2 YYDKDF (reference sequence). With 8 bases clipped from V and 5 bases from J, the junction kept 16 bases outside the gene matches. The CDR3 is CATSFRDRGTPNNSPLHF. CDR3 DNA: TGTGCCACCTCCTTCCGAGACAGGGGGACACCCAATAATTCACCCCTCCACTTT.

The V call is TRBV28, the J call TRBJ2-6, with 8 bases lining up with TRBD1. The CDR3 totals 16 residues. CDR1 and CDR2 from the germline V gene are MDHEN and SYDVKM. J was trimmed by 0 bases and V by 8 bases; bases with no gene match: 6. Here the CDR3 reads CASVGTGLSGANVLTF. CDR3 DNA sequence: TGTGCCAGCGTAGGGACAGGACTCTCTGGGGCCAACGTCCTGACTTTC.

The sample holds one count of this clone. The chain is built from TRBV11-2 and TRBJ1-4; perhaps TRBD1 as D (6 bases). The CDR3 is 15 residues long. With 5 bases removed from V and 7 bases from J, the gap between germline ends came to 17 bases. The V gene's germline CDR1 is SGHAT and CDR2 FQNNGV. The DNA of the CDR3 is TGTGCCAGCAGCCCCTCCAACAGGGAAGCTGAAAAACTGTTTTTT. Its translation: CASSPSNREAEKLFF. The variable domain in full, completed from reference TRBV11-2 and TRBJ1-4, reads EAGVAQSPRYKIIEKRQSVAFWCNPISGHATLYWYQQILGQGPKLLIQFQNNGVVDDSQLPKDRFSAERLKGVDSTLKIQPAKLEDSAVYLCASSPSNREAEKLFFGSGTQLSVL.

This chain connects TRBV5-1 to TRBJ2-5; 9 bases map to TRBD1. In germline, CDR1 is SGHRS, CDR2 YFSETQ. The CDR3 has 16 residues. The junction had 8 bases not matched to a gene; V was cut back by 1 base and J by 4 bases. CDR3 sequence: CASSLFLTGGTETQYF. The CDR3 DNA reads TGCGCCAGCAGCTTGTTTCTGACAGGGGGGACAGAGACCCAGTACTTC.

The CDR3 region is CASSQSVRGRDNQPQHF. In nucleotides, the CDR3 is TGCGCCAGCAGTCAATCTGTTAGGGGGAGGGACAATCAGCCCCAGCATTTT. V and J are TRBV23-1 and TRBJ1-5, with D tentatively TRBD1 (6 bases). TRBV23-1 is filed as an ORF, its function uncertain. V was cut by 0 bases and J by 3 bases, with 15 bases left in between. The CDR3 totals 17 residues.

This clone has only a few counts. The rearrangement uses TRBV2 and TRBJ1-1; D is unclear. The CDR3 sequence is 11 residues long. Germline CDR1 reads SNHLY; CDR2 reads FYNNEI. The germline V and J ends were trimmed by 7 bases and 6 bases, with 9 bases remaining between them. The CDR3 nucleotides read TGTGCCAGCATTTCACTCGCTGAAGCTTTCTTT. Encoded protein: CASISLAEAFF.

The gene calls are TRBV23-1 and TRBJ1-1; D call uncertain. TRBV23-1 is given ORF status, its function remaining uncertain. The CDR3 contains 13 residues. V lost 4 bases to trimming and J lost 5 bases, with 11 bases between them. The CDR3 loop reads CASSPDPETEAFF. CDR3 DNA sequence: TGCGCCAGCAGTCCGGACCCGGAGACTGAAGCTTTCTTT.

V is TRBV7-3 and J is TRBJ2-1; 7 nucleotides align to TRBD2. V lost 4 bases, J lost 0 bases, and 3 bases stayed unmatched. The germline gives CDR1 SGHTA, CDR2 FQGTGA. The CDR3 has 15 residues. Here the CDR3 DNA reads TGTGCCAGCAGCTCTACTAGCGACTCCTACAATGAGCAGTTCTTC. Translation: CASSSTSDSYNEQFF. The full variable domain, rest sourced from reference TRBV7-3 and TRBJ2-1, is GAGVSQTPSNKVTEKGKYVELRCDPISGHTALYWYRQSLGQGPEFLIYFQGTGAADDSGLPNDRFFAVRPEGSVSTLKIQRTERGDSAVYLCASSSTSDSYNEQFFGPGTRLTVL.

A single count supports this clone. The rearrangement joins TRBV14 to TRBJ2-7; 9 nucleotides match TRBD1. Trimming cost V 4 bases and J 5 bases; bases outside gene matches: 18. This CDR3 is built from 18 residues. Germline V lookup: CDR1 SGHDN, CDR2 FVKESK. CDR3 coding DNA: TGTGCCAGCAGCCCCACCCCCAAGTATATTAGACAGGGGGACGAGCAGTACTTC. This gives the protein CASSPTPKYIRQGDEQYF.

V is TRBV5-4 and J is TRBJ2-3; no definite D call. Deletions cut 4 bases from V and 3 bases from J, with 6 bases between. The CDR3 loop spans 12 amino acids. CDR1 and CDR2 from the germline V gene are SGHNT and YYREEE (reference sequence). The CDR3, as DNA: TGTGCCAGCAGCCTACAGACAGATACGCAGTATTTT. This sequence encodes CASSLQTDTQYF.

DNA of the CDR3: TGTGCCAGCGTGACAGTCTCCTACGAGCAGTACTTC. Protein product: CASVTVSYEQYF. V and J are TRBV6-5 and TRBJ2-5; the D gene is possibly TRBD1 (5 bases). The DNA end favors TRBJ2-7, so the J call may be wrong. CDR1 and CDR2 from the germline V gene are MNHEY and SVGAGI. The CDR3 sequence is 12 residues long.

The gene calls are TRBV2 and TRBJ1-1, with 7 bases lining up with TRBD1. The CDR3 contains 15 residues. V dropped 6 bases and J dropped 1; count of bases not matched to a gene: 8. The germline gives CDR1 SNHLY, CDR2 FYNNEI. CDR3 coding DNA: TGTGCCAGCAGGTTGACAGGGCTTCGGAACACTGAAGCTTTCTTT. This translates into CASRLTGLRNTEAFF.

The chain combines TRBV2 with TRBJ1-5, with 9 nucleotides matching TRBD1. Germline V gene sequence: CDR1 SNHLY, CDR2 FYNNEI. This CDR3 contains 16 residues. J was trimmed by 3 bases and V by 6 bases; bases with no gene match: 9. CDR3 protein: CASRATGTGPNQPQHF. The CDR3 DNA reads TGTGCCAGCAGGGCTACCGGGACAGGGCCCAATCAGCCCCAGCATTTT.

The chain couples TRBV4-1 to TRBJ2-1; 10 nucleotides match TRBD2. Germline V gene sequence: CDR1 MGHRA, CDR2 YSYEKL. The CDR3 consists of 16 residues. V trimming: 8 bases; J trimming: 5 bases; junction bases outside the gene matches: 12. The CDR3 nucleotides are TGCGCCAGCCAACGGGTCCTAGCGGGGGAAAACAATGAGCAGTTCTTC. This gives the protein CASQRVLAGENNEQFF.

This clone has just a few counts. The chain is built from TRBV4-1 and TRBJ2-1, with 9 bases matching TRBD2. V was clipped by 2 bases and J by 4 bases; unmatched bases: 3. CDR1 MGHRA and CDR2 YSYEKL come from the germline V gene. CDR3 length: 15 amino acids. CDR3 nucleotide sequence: TGCGCCAGCAGCCAAATAGCGGGGGAGTACAATGAGCAGTTCTTC. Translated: CASSQIAGEYNEQFF.